This T cell receptor (beta chain) was sequenced in a study of cytomegalovirus exposure and HLA in healthy donors. The germline V gene has CDR1 MGHRA and CDR2 YSYEKL. The CDR3 has 14 amino acids. Deletions cut 6 bases from V and 4 bases from J, with 15 bases between. In the PCR, 60 Vbeta and 13 Jbeta primers were used. Sequencing was performed with immunoSEQ multiplex PCR; in TCRdb, only in-frame clones are kept and a portion is missing. The sample records roughly 230,000 clones, approximately 81% being singletons. What was sequenced was PBMCs. The receptor was isolated from a girl aged 2-15 years in good health and CMV-seronegative. The chain recombines TRBV4-1 with TRBJ1-2; D is undetermined. Here the CDR3 reads CASRQIGGSYGYTF. The CDR3 region has the DNA TGCGCCAGCAGGCAAATCGGAGGATCCTATGGCTACACCTTC.